A single sample is the source of the 20 T cell receptor beta chains below, sequenced in a study of CD8 T cells in ankylosing spondylitis. TCRdb ran MiXCR on the 5' RACE reads and lists one entry per CDR3 protein. The sample contains more than 150,000 distinct CDR3 sequences, 18% of which appear only once. The sequencing sample was made of blood, either unsorted or a sorted T cell fraction (not recorded which). Receptor source: a male donor between 10 and 30 years old with ankylosing spondylitis or in good health (not recorded which).

This clonotype was observed a handful of times. V and J are TRBV24-1 and TRBJ2-1; 14 bases align to TRBD2. The CDR3 is made up of 18 amino acids. V trimming: 4 bases; J trimming: 9 bases; junction bases outside the gene matches: 13. Germline V gives CDR1 KGHDR, CDR2 SFDVKD. The chain's CDR3 is CATSERWVTSGRAIEQFF. CDR3 nucleotide sequence: TGTGCCACCAGTGAACGTTGGGTGACTAGCGGGAGGGCCATTGAGCAGTTCTTC.

This clonotype was counted at least ten times. CDR3 nucleotides: TGCAGCGCTCAGGTGGGGGGCTTACAGGATGGCTACACCTTC. Amino acid sequence: CSAQVGGLQDGYTF. The chain uses TRBV29-1 and TRBJ1-2, with D perhaps TRBD1 (6 bases). The length of the CDR3 is 14 residues. The V end was cut by 7 bases, the J end by 6 bases, with 21 bases between. CDR1 SQVTM and CDR2 ANQGSEA come from the germline V gene. The full variable domain, completed using reference TRBV29-1 and TRBJ1-2, is SAVISQKPSRDICQRGTSLTIQCQVDSQVTMMFWYRQQPGQSLTLIATANQGSEATYESGFVIDKFPISRPNLTFSTLTVSNMSPEDSSIYLCSAQVGGLQDGYTFGSGTRLTVV.

This clonotype was observed a few times. V gene TRBV6-5 combines with J gene TRBJ2-5, with D unclear. The CDR3 is 13 amino acids. Trimming removed 6 bases from V and 0 bases from J, with 8 bases in between. Per germline, CDR1 MNHEY and CDR2 SVGAGI. The CDR3 DNA reads as TGTGCCAGCAGGGACGGAAACCAAGAGACCCAGTACTTC. Encoded protein: CASRDGNQETQYF.

Only a few counts were recorded for this clonotype. The gene calls are TRBV5-4 and TRBJ2-7; TRBD1 matches 7 bases. The CDR3 consists of 14 residues. The J segment lost 4 bases and the V segment lost 4 bases, leaving 8 bases of the junction unmatched. Germline loops: CDR1 SGHNT, CDR2 YYREEE (reference sequence). The CDR3 region is CASSLPGQSYEQYF. The CDR3 DNA sequence: TGTGCCAGCAGCCTACCGGGACAGAGTTACGAGCAGTACTTC.

The chain carries TRBV12-3 or TRBV12-4 and TRBJ1-5; D uncertain. CDR3 length: 15 residues. Deletions cut 5 bases from V and 5 bases from J, with 16 bases between. In DNA, the CDR3 is TGTGCCAGCAGTAGGAACAGTGGATCAGATCAGCCCCAGCATTTT. Its translation is CASSRNSGSDQPQHF.

This chain connects TRBV7-9 to TRBJ1-2; D gene unclear. This CDR3 spans 14 amino acids. The V gene's germline CDR1 is SEHNR and CDR2 FQNEAQ (reference sequence). Trimming removed 1 base from V and 2 bases from J, with 8 bases in between. The CDR3 spells CASSLDVENYGYTF. CDR3 bases: TGTGCCAGCAGCTTAGATGTAGAGAACTATGGCTACACCTTC.

This clonotype has a count of ten or more. The chain uses TRBV7-9 and TRBJ2-7; D not resolved. CDR1 is SEHNR and CDR2 is FQNEAQ in the germline V gene (reference sequence). This CDR3 contains 12 residues. V was shortened by 5 bases and J by 0 bases, with 5 bases between the two germline ends. The CDR3 nucleotides read TGTGCCAGCAGCCCGAGCTCCTACGAGCAGTACTTC. Translated, it gives CASSPSSYEQYF.

This clonotype was recorded at least ten times. The chain carries TRBV12-3 or TRBV12-4 and TRBJ2-3; unclear D gene. The CDR3 contains 13 residues. V gave up 6 bases and J gave up 4 bases, with 11 bases separating them. CDR3 nucleotide sequence: TGTGCCAGCAGGACCGATTCAGCAGATACGCAGTATTTT. It yields the protein CASRTDSADTQYF.

Many counts were recorded for this clonotype. This chain joins TRBV12-3 or TRBV12-4 and TRBJ1-2; no definite D call. The CDR3 extends over 14 amino acids. Trimming stripped 6 bases from V and 7 bases from J, with 18 bases between. The CDR3 region has the DNA TGTGCCAGCAGCCCGGACGGACCGGGGAGTGGCTACACCTTC. Translated, it gives CASSPDGPGSGYTF.

In this sample, this clonotype turned up many times. The chain has TRBV4-2 and TRBJ2-7; unclear D gene. Germline lookup yields CDR1 LGHNA and CDR2 YNFKEQ. This CDR3 contains 16 residues. Trimming pared 0 bases from V and 1 base from J, leaving 13 bases between. CDR3 loop: CASSQETPSVSYEQYV. CDR3 nucleotides: TGTGCCAGCAGCCAAGAGACCCCCTCGGTGTCCTACGAGCAGTACGTC.

This clonotype occurred many times. The V and J genes are TRBV20-1 and TRBJ2-5, with 10 bases fitting TRBD1. The CDR3 is 18 amino acids. Germline V gene lookup returns CDR1 DFQATT and CDR2 SNEGSKA (reference sequence). Trimming took 3 bases from V and 1 from J; bases not matched to a gene: 14. The DNA of the CDR3 is TGCAGTGCTAGGGGACCCGGGACAGGGGAATTGTCCCAAGAGACCCAGTACTTC. As protein: CSARGPGTGELSQETQYF.

The genes are TRBV5-1 and TRBJ2-7; no clear D gene. Trimming took 0 bases from V and 1 from J, leaving 5 bases between them. This CDR3 is 13 amino acids long. CDR1 is SGHRS, CDR2 YFSETQ, per germline. As DNA, the CDR3 is TGCGCCAGCAGCTTGGCTAAATCCTACGAGCAGTACTTC. It translates to CASSLAKSYEQYF.

This clonotype was detected ten times or more. J is TRBJ2-7 and V is TRBV12-3 or TRBV12-4; TRBD2 aligns across 8 bases. The CDR3 length is 13 residues. Trimming took 9 bases from V and 0 from J; bases not matched to a gene: 4. The DNA for the CDR3 is TGTGCCAGTACCGGGACTAGCTCCTACGAGCAGTACTTC. Translating gives CASTGTSSYEQYF.

This clonotype was counted at least ten times. The chain carries TRBV11-2 and TRBJ2-3; D gene unclear. The CDR3 totals 14 residues. Trimming removed 4 bases from V and 4 bases from J, with 12 bases in between. The germline V gene has CDR1 SGHAT and CDR2 FQNNGV. CDR3 amino acids: CASSSGRGPDTQYF. The CDR3, as DNA: TGTGCCAGCAGCTCCGGACGAGGACCAGATACGCAGTATTTT.

This clonotype was seen at least ten times. V usage is TRBV6-6 and J usage is TRBJ2-5, with D perhaps matching TRBD1 (6 bases). CDR3 length: 13 residues. The ends were cut back, 6 bases at V and 5 bases at J, with 13 bases in the middle. Germline CDR1 and CDR2: MNHNY and SVGAGI (reference sequence). The CDR3 sequence is CASSTGSGETQYF. The CDR3 coding sequence is TGTGCCAGCAGCACAGGGTCTGGGGAGACCCAGTACTTC.

The sample holds many counts of this clonotype. The V and J genes are TRBV5-6 and TRBJ2-1; the D gene is possibly TRBD2 (6 bases). The germline gives CDR1 SGHDT, CDR2 YYEEEE. This CDR3 region has 17 residues. The ends were cut back, 4 bases at V and 8 bases at J, with 25 bases in the middle. CDR3 sequence (DNA): TGTGCCAGCAGCCCTGAAGAGACTAGATTCCTATTGGATGAGCAGTTCTTC. It is translated as CASSPEETRFLLDEQFF. The variable domain in full, with the rest retrieved from reference TRBV5-6 and TRBJ2-1, is DAGVTQSPTHLIKTRGQQVTLRCSPKSGHDTVSWYQQALGQGPQFIFQYYEEEERQRGNFPDRFSGHQFPNYSSELNVNALLLGDSALYLCASSPEETRFLLDEQFFGPGTRLTVL.

V is TRBV25-1 and J is TRBJ2-2; no clear D. Germline V CDR1 and CDR2: MGHDK, SYGVNS. V lost 7 bases to trimming and J lost 0 bases, with 6 bases between them. The CDR3 is 13 amino acids. The CDR3 bases are TGTGCCAGCATCCGAACGAACACCGGGGAGCTGTTTTTT. This encodes CASIRTNTGELFF.

This clonotype has only a few counts. The V gene is TRBV23-1, the J gene TRBJ2-1, with D possibly being TRBD2 (5 bases). TRBV23-1 is noted as an ORF with a role that remains uncertain. The CDR3 length is 17 residues. Trimming shortened V by 6 bases and J by 2 bases, and 20 bases separated the two germline ends. CDR3 bases: TGCGCCAGCAGCCAAGGCATGGCACTAGTACCCTACAATGAGCAGTTCTTC. Translation: CASSQGMALVPYNEQFF.

This clonotype has a count of ten or more. The J gene is TRBJ2-5, the V gene TRBV5-1; possibly TRBD2 for D (5 bases). Germline V gene lookup returns CDR1 SGHRS and CDR2 YFSETQ. CDR3 size: 15 residues. V gave up 4 bases and J gave up 4 bases, with 17 bases separating them. CDR3 in amino acids: CASSPRRRSGETQYF. In DNA form, the CDR3 reads TGCGCCAGCAGCCCCCGGAGGCGTAGTGGAGAGACCCAGTACTTC. Looking up the rest from reference TRBV5-1 and TRBJ2-5 gives the full variable domain: KAGVTQTPRYLIKTRGQQVTLSCSPISGHRSVSWYQQTPGQGLQFLFEYFSETQRNKGNFPGRFSGRQFSNSRSEMNVSTLELGDSALYLCASSPRRRSGETQYFGPGTRLLVL.

This clonotype was recorded a few times. This sequence joins TRBV29-1 and TRBJ2-5, with D perhaps given as TRBD1 or TRBD2 (5 bases each). Trimming took 5 bases from V and 4 from J, leaving 17 bases between them. This CDR3 region has 14 residues. The germline gives CDR1 SQVTM, CDR2 ANQGSEA. The CDR3, as DNA: TGCAGCGTTCTAGTCCGGGACGGCAGAGAGACCCAGTACTTC. Translated: CSVLVRDGRETQYF.